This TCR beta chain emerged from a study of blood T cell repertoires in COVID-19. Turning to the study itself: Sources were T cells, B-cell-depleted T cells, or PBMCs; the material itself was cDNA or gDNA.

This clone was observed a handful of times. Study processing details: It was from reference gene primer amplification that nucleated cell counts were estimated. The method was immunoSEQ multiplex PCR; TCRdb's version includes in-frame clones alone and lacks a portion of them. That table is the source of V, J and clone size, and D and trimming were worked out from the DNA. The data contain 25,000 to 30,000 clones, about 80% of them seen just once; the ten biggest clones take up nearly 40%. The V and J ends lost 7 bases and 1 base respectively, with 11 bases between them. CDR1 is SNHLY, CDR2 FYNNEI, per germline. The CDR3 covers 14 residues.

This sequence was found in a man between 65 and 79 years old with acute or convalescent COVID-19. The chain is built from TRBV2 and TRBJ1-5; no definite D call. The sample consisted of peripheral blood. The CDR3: CASTDGLSNQPQHF. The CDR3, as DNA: TGTGCCAGCACCGACGGGTTAAGCAATCAGCCCCAGCATTTT.